This TCR beta chain was documented in a study of CD8+ T cells in alopecia areata. Reverse transcription of extracted RNA yielded cDNA, which provided the sequencing template. Libraries were prepared by immunoSEQ multiplex PCR; TCRdb keeps only in-frame clonotypes and omits some of them. In the table there are 110,000 to 150,000 clones, roughly 53% of which are singletons. With regard to this clone: Its antigen remains unknown.

The study's findings and limits: Clarity of TCR sharing across patients fell short of that in mice, possibly HLA-related.

The TCR comes from a human donor with alopecia areata. The sequencing here drew on CD4+ T cells sorted from blood, taken at week 0.

CDR3: CSVVTLRDYGYTF. CDR3 in DNA: TGCAGCGTTGTAACCCTAAGGGACTATGGCTACACCTTC. V gene TRBV29-1 combines with J gene TRBJ1-2, with D unresolved. V was clipped by 4 bases and J by 3 bases, with 12 bases between them. Per germline, CDR1 SQVTM and CDR2 ANQGSEA. This CDR3 has 13 amino acids. The full variable domain, rest sourced from reference TRBV29-1 and TRBJ1-2, is SAVISQKPSRDICQRGTSLTIQCQVDSQVTMMFWYRQQPGQSLTLIATANQGSEATYESGFVIDKFPISRPNLTFSTLTVSNMSPEDSSIYLCSVVTLRDYGYTFGSGTRLTVV.